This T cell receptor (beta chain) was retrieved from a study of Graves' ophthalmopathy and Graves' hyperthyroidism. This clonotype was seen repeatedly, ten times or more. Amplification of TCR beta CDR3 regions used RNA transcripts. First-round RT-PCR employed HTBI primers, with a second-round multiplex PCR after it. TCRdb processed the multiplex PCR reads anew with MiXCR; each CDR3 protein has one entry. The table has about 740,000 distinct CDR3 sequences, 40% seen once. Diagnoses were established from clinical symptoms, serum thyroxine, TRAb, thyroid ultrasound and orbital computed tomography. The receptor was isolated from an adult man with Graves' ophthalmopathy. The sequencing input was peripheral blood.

This CDR3 is CASSLDRGGTEAFF. CDR3 coding DNA: TGTGCCAGCAGCTTGGACAGGGGAGGGACTGAAGCTTTCTTT. The J gene is TRBJ1-1, the V gene TRBV7-9; 9 nucleotides match TRBD1. This CDR3 contains 14 residues. CDR1 SEHNR and CDR2 FQNEAQ come from the germline V gene (reference sequence). The ends lost 3 bases at V and 5 bases at J; junction bases unmatched: 4.